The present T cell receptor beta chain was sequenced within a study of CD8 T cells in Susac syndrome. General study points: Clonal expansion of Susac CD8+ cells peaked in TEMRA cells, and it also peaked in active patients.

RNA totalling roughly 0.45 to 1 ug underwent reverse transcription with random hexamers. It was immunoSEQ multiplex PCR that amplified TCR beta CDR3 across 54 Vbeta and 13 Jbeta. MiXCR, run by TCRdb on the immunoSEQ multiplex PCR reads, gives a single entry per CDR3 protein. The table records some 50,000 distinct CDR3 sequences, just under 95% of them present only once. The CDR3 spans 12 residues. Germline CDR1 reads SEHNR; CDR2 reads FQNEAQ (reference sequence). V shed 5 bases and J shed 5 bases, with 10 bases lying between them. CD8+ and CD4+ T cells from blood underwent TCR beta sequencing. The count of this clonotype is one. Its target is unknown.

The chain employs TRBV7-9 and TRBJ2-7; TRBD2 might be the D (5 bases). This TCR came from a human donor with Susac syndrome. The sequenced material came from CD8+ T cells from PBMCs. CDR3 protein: CASSRDKDEQYF. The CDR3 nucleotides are TGTGCCAGCAGCCGGGATAAAGACGAGCAGTACTTC.